These 17 T cell receptor beta chains originate from one sample sequenced in a study of blood T cell repertoires in COVID-19. Here immunoSEQ multiplex PCR was the method, and the copy in TCRdb shows in-frame clones only, minus some. The sample carries roughly 120,000 clones, about 70% recorded once. The sample taken for sequencing was peripheral blood. The receptors come from a man at least 80 years old with COVID-19, enrolled during active disease.

V and J are TRBV27 and TRBJ1-1, with D perhaps matching TRBD1 (5 bases). CDR3 length equals 13 residues. V gave up 3 bases and J gave up 4 bases, with 9 bases separating them. In germline, CDR1 is MNHEY, CDR2 SMNVEV (reference sequence). CDR3 residues: CASSFAGSTEAFF. In DNA form, the CDR3 reads TGTGCCAGCAGTTTCGCAGGGTCCACTGAAGCTTTCTTT.

The chain is built from TRBV5-4 and TRBJ2-2; unclear D gene. V was pared by 4 bases and J by 1 base, with 2 bases between. CDR3 length: 12 residues. CDR1 and CDR2 from the germline V gene are SGHNT and YYREEE (reference sequence). This CDR3 is CASSLNTGELFF. The CDR3 coding sequence is TGTGCCAGCAGCCTGAACACCGGGGAGCTGTTTTTT.

The genes are TRBV5-5 and TRBJ2-3; 15 bases line up with TRBD2. CDR1 SGHKS and CDR2 YYEKEE come from the germline V gene (reference sequence). The CDR3 consists of 17 residues. Trimming took 3 bases from V and 1 from J; bases not matched to a gene: 3. The CDR3 region has the DNA TGTGCCAGCAGCTGGACTAGCGGGAGGGTGCGCACAGATACGCAGTATTTT. Encoded protein: CASSWTSGRVRTDTQYF.

This clone came up a few times. This sequence joins TRBV7-9 and TRBJ2-7, with 9 bases aligning to TRBD2. The CDR3 contains 16 residues. Per germline, CDR1 SEHNR and CDR2 FQNEAQ (reference sequence). V lost 5 bases and J lost 4; bases outside the gene matches: 12. This CDR3 is CASSRPRAGGIYEQYF. CDR3 bases: TGTGCCAGCAGCCGTCCGCGAGCGGGAGGTATATACGAGCAGTACTTC.

This CDR3 is CASSQAGTQVEAFF. Written as DNA, the CDR3 is TGTGCCAGCAGCCAAGCCGGGACACAAGTTGAAGCTTTCTTT. The V gene is TRBV4-2, the J gene TRBJ1-1, with a tentative D call TRBD1 (6 bases). CDR3 length: 14 amino acids. The ends were cut back, 1 base at V and 7 bases at J, with 13 bases in the middle. The germline gives CDR1 LGHNA, CDR2 YNFKEQ.

V and J are TRBV28 and TRBJ1-4, with D maybe TRBD1 (6 bases). CDR3 length: 13 residues. CDR1 MDHEN and CDR2 SYDVKM come from the germline V gene. V lost 3 bases and J lost 6, with 8 bases in between. CDR3 protein: CASSLGGHEKLFF. The CDR3 DNA is TGTGCCAGCAGTTTGGGGGGGCATGAAAAACTGTTTTTT.

The J gene is TRBJ2-1, the V gene TRBV7-9; TRBD1 matches 8 bases. The V segment lost 4 bases and the J segment 5 bases; nucleotides outside the gene matches: 7. This CDR3 has 15 amino acids. Germline V lookup: CDR1 SEHNR, CDR2 FQNEAQ (reference sequence). CDR3 nucleotides: TGTGCCAGCAGCTCGGACAGGGTAAGAAACAATGAGCAGTTCTTC. Translation: CASSSDRVRNNEQFF.

The rearrangement links TRBV7-3 to TRBJ2-1; 12 bases fit TRBD1. The V and J ends lost 4 bases and 8 bases, in that order; junction bases with no gene match: 3. From germline, CDR1 is SGHTA and CDR2 FQGTGA. The length of the CDR3 is 14 residues. CDR3 sequence (DNA): TGTGCCAGCAGCTCCGGGACAGGGGGCGATGAGCAGTTCTTC. Amino acid sequence: CASSSGTGGDEQFF. The full variable domain, in which reference TRBV7-3 and TRBJ2-1 provide the parts outside the CDR3, is GAGVSQTPSNKVTEKGKYVELRCDPISGHTALYWYRQSLGQGPEFLIYFQGTGAADDSGLPNDRFFAVRPEGSVSTLKIQRTERGDSAVYLCASSSGTGGDEQFFGPGTRLTVL.

This chain links TRBV7-2 with TRBJ1-6; no reliable D call. This CDR3 has 14 amino acids. Germline V lookup: CDR1 SGHTA, CDR2 FQGNSA. V shed 5 bases and J shed 10 bases, with 15 bases lying between them. The CDR3 nucleotides read TGTGCCAGCAGCCAGACAAGTTTTAGGTCACCCCTCCACTTT. Its protein is CASSQTSFRSPLHF.

The chain combines TRBV18 with TRBJ2-5, with TRBD1 identical over 7 bases. Germline CDR1 is KGHSH and CDR2 is LQKENI. This CDR3 spans 13 amino acids. Unmatched junction bases numbered 0, after V lost 3 bases and J lost 2 bases. The CDR3 region is CASSPGQQETQYF. CDR3 bases: TGTGCCAGCTCACCGGGACAGCAAGAGACCCAGTACTTC.

The V call is TRBV7-9, the J call TRBJ1-2; a weak D match, TRBD1 (6 bases). This CDR3 region has 14 residues. Germline V gives CDR1 SEHNR, CDR2 FQNEAQ (reference sequence). The V end was cut by 3 bases, the J end by 2 bases, with 10 bases between. DNA of the CDR3: TGTGCCAGCAGCTTTACAGGGACGAACTATGGCTACACCTTC. Translating it yields CASSFTGTNYGYTF.

The chain employs TRBV4-1 and TRBJ2-3; 7 nucleotides line up with TRBD1. CDR3 length: 14 amino acids. V was clipped by 4 bases and J by 1 base; unmatched bases: 2. CDR1 is MGHRA and CDR2 is YSYEKL in the germline V gene. The CDR3 spells CASSPGTGTDTQYF. The DNA for the CDR3 is TGCGCCAGCAGCCCGGGGACAGGCACAGATACGCAGTATTTT.

With regard to this clone: An end of the junction differs from the germline gene, which may be a read error. The V and J genes are TRBV28 and TRBJ2-7, with TRBD1 identical over 10 bases. This CDR3 comprises 15 residues. Germline-derived CDR1 and CDR2 are MDHEN and SYDVKM. The CDR3: CASRLSGTGVFEQYF. As DNA, the CDR3 is TGTGCCAGCAGATTATCCGGGACAGGGGTTTTCGAGCAGTACTTC.

This chain joins TRBV5-8 and TRBJ1-6; perhaps TRBD1 as D (5 bases). This CDR3 has 15 residues. Looked up from germline, CDR1 is SGHTS and CDR2 is YDEGEE. Trimming pared 2 bases from V and 3 bases from J, leaving 9 bases between. CDR3 sequence: CASSFGAIYNSPLHF. As DNA, the CDR3 is TGTGCCAGCAGCTTTGGGGCAATCTATAATTCACCCCTCCACTTT.

The chain combines TRBV9 with TRBJ2-2; TRBD1 aligns across 7 bases. Trimming at V came to 4 bases and at J to 0 bases, leaving 6 bases not matched to a gene. This CDR3 has 16 residues. Per germline, CDR1 SGDLS and CDR2 YYNGEE. DNA of the CDR3: TGTGCCAGCAGCTCCCGGGACAGAGCGAACACCGGGGAGCTGTTTTTT. Its translation: CASSSRDRANTGELFF.

The CDR3 nucleotides are TGTGCCACCAGTGAGGGGAGCGACAGGGGCTACACCTTC. Its protein product is CATSEGSDRGYTF. The chain combines TRBV24-1 with TRBJ1-2; tentative D call: TRBD1 (6 bases). CDR1 and CDR2 from the germline V gene are KGHDR and SFDVKD. This CDR3 is 13 amino acids long. V was cut by 4 bases and J by 8 bases, with 13 bases left in between.

The chain couples TRBV21-1 to TRBJ2-7; TRBD2 was called by the table and not checked on the DNA. TRBV21-1 is designated a pseudogene. The CDR3 loop spans 18 amino acids. The CDR3 nucleotides are TGTGCCAGCAGCAAAGCGCGAAGTCTAGCGAGAAACTCCTACGAGCAGTACTTC. This translates into CASSKARSLARNSYEQYF.